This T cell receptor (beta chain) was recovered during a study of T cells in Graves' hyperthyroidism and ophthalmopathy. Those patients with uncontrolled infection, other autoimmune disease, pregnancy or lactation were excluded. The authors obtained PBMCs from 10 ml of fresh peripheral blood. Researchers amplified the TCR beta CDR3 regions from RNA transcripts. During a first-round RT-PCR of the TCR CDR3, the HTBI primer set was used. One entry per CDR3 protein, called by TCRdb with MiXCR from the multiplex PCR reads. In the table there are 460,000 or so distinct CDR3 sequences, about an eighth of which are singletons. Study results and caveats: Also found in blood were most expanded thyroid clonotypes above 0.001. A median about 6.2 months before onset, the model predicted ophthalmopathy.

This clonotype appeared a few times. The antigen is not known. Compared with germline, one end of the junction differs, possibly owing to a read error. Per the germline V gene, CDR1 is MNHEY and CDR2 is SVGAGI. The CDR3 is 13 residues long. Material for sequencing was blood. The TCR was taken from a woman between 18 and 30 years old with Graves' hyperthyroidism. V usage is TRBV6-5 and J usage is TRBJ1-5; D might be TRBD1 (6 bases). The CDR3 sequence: CASSYAGDQPQRF. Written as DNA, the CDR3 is TGTGCCAGCAGTTACGCAGGGGATCAGCCCCAGCGTTTT.